The TCR beta chain under discussion was sequenced for a study of blood T cell repertoires in COVID-19 (dated by TCRdb to the early 2020s). Background for the entire study: Samples covering the acute and convalescent phases of COVID-19 were provided by collaborators in the United States, Italy and Spain. The material from the prospective study consisted of cDNA or gDNA derived from T cells, B-cell-depleted T cells, or PBMCs. Subjects who had been exposed to COVID-19, were actively infected with it, or had recovered from it provided the deeply sampled blood TCRbeta repertoires that made up the dataset. The repertoires were released in a freely available public database intended as a resource for research on the immune response to SARS-CoV-2. Samples came from the ongoing ImmuneRACE study (first 160 participants) plus 1,254 subjects from 6 global collaborators. A de-identified subject ID, COVID-19 status, age in years and sex were almost always included in the sample metadata. Where available, HLA class I and class II types were taken from metadata supplied by the sample provider and were not determined by assay-based typing.

Per the germline V gene, MNHEY is the CDR1 and SVGEGT is the CDR2. The trim is 5 bases for V and 3 bases for J, with a gap of 17 bases between the germline ends. The CDR3 contains 16 residues, cysteine and phenylalanine counted. CDR3 DNA is the only sequence kept; it has 48 bases, read in frame from the first base. Broader findings and caveats from the paper: The amount of clinical and demographic metadata varied by source and participant and was provided uncurated.

Notes on this clone: Its antigen is unknown. Base qualities are missing; no much larger clone stands one base away.

The collaborating institutions used their own protocols to collect whole blood in K2EDTA tubes. For TCRbeta analysis, collaborators shipped samples as frozen whole blood, isolated PBMCs, or DNA extracted from either of those sample types. The immunoSEQ Assay, a bias-controlled multiplex PCR, was used to amplify TCRbeta CDR3 regions from genomic DNA. The original pipeline was this. The number of nucleated cells in each sample was estimated by amplification of reference gene primers within the assay. To quantify the absolute abundance of each unique TCRbeta CDR3 rearrangement, sequence reads were collapsed and filtered. For each sample, productive Simpson clonality was calculated as the square root of Simpson's diversity index over productive rearrangements. TCRdb holds this immuneACCESS table with in-frame rearrangements only. Some clones are missing; in checked studies, unresolved V genes explain under half, and the rest has no known cause. V and J calls and clone size follow that table, whereas D and trimming were derived from the DNA. The sample table holds 110,000 to 150,000 clones, of which around 82% were seen once. The top ten clones comprise 4.5% to 6% of the sample.

This clonotype was obtained from a woman between 50 and 59 years old with acute or convalescent COVID-19. The sequenced sample was peripheral blood. The chain was built from TRBV6-2 or TRBV6-3 and TRBJ1-5; too little of a D gene remains to name it. The nucleotides are TGTGCCAGCAGTGCTCGAACTGGGCAGGTCAATCAGCCCCAGCATTTT. Its translation is CASSARTGQVNQPQHF.